This TCR beta chain was sequenced for a study of cytomegalovirus exposure and HLA in healthy donors. Findings and caveats of the study: Donor immune exposure was known only as CMV serostatus.

With 60 Vbeta and 13 Jbeta primers, the PCR was carried out. Measured with immunoSEQ multiplex PCR; TCRdb has only the in-frame clones, and not every one. The table shows 70,000 to 80,000 clones, with almost 85% occurring only once. Points on this clone: Antigen specificity is unknown.

V lost 5 bases to trimming and J lost 0 bases, with 16 bases between them. The CDR3 is 16 residues long. Germline loops: CDR1 SGHTA, CDR2 FQGNSA. This TCR was sampled from a man between 18 and 29 years old in good health and CMV-seronegative. The J gene is TRBJ1-1, the V gene TRBV7-2; D possibly corresponds to TRBD1 (6 bases). The sequenced sample was PBMCs. CDR3 loop: CASSLLWGTLNTEAFF. The CDR3 bases are TGTGCCAGCAGCCTCCTCTGGGGGACATTGAACACTGAAGCTTTCTTT.